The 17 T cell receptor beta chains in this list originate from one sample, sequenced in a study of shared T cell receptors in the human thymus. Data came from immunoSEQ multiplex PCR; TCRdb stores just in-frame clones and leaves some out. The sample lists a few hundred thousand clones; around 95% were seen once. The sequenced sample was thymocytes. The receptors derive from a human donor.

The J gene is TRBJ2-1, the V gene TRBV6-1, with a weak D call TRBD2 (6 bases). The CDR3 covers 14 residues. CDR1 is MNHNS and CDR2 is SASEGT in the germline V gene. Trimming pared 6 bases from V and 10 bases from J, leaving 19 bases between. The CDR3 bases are TGTGCCAGCAGAGGCCGGGACTGGGCCCAGGAGCAGTTCTTC. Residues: CASRGRDWAQEQFF.

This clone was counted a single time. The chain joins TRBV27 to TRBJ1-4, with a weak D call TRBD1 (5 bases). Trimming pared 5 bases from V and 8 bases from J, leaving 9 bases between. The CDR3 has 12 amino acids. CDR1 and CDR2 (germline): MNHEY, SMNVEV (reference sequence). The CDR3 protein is CASSQPGEKLFF. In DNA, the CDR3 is TGTGCCAGCAGTCAGCCAGGGGAAAAACTGTTTTTT.

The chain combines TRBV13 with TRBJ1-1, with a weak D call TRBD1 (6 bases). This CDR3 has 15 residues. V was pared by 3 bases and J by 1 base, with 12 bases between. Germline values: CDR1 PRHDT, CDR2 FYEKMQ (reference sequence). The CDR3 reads CASSFQGTTNTEAFF. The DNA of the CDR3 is TGTGCCAGCAGCTTCCAGGGGACGACGAACACTGAAGCTTTCTTT.

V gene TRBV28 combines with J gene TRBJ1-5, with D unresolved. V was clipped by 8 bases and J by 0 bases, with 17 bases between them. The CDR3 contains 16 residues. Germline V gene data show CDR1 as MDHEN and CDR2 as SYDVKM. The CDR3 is CASGLGLLDSNQPQHF. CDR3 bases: TGTGCCAGCGGTCTTGGCCTCCTAGATAGCAATCAGCCCCAGCATTTT.

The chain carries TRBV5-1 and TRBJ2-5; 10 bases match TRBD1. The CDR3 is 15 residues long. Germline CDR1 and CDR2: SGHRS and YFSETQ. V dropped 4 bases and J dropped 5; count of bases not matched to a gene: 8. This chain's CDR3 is CASSPKTGGKETQYF. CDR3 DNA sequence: TGCGCCAGCAGCCCCAAGACAGGGGGCAAGGAGACCCAGTACTTC.

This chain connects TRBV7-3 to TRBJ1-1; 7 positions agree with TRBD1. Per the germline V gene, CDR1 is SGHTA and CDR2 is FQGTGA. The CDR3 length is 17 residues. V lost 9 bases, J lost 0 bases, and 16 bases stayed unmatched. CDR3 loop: CARGYRDSTYLNTEAFF. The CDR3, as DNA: TGTGCCAGGGGCTATCGGGACAGCACTTACCTGAACACTGAAGCTTTCTTT.

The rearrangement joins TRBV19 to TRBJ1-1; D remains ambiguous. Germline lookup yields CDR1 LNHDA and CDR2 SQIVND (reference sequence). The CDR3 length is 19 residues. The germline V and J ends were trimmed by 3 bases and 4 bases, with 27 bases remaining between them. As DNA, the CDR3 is TGTGCCAGTAGTATCATAACATTGAGTGTCGGGGAGGCTGGCACTGAAGCTTTCTTT. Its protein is CASSIITLSVGEAGTEAFF.

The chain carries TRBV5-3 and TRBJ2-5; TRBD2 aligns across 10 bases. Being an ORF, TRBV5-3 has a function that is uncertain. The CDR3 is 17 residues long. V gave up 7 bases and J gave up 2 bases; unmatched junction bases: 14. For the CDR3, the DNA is TGTGCCAGAGCGAGATGGGCTAGCGGGGGTAAGCAAGAGACCCAGTACTTC. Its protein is CARARWASGGKQETQYF.

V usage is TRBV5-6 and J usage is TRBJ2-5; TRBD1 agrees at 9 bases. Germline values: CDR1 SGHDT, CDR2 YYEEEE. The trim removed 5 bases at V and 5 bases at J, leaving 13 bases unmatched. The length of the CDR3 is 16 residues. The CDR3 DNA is TGTGCCAGCAGACCCTCACAGGGGGCGCTGGGGGAGACCCAGTACTTC. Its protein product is CASRPSQGALGETQYF.

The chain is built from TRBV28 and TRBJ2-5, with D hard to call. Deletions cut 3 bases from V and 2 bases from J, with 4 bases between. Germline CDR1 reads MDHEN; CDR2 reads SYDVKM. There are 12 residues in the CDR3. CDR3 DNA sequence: TGTGCCAGCAGTTTTACGCAAGAGACCCAGTACTTC. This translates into CASSFTQETQYF. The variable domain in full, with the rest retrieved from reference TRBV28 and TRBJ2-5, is DVKVTQSSRYLVKRTGEKVFLECVQDMDHENMFWYRQDPGLGLRLIYFSYDVKMKEKGDIPEGYSVSREKKERFSLILESASTNQTSMYLCASSFTQETQYFGPGTRLLVL.

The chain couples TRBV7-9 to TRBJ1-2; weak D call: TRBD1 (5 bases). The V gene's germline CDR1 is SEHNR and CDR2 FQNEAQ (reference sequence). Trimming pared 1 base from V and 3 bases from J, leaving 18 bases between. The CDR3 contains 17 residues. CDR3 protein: CASSLGLPHRKDYGYTF. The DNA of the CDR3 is TGTGCCAGCAGCTTAGGTCTCCCCCACAGGAAGGACTATGGCTACACCTTC.

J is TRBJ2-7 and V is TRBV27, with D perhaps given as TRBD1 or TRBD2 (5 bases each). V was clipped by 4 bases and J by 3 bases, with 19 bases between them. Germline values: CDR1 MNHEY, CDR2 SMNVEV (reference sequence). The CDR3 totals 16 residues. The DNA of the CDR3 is TGTGCCAGCAGTTATTTCGGGACCGCACTCTTCTACGAGCAGTACTTC. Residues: CASSYFGTALFYEQYF.

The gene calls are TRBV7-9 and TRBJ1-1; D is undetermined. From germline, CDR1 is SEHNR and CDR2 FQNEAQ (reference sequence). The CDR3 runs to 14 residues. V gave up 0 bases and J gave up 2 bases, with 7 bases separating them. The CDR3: CASSLAGLNTEAFF. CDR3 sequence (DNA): TGTGCCAGCAGCTTAGCTGGGCTAAACACTGAAGCTTTCTTT. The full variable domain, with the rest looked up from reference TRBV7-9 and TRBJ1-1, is DTGVSQNPRHKITKRGQNVTFRCDPISEHNRLYWYRQTLGQGPEFLTYFQNEAQLEKSRLLSDRFSAERPKGSFSTLEIQRTEQGDSAMYLCASSLAGLNTEAFFGQGTRLTVV.

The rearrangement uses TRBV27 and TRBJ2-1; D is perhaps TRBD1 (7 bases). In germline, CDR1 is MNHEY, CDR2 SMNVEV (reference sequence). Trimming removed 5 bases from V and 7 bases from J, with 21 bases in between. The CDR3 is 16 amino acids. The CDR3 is CASSPPRRGLRNEQFF. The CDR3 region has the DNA TGTGCCAGCAGTCCCCCTAGGAGGGGGCTTAGGAATGAGCAGTTCTTC.

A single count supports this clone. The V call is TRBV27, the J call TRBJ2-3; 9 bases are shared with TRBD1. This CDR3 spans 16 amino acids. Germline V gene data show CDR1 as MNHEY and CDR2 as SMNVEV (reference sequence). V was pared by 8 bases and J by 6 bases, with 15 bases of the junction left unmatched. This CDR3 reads CASGRGQGKREDTQYF. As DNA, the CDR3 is TGTGCCAGCGGAAGAGGACAGGGGAAGAGAGAGGATACGCAGTATTTT.

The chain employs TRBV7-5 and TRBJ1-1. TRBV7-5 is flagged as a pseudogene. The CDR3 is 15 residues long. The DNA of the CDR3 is TGTGTCAGAAGCTTAGCGCAAAGGAGCTCACCTGAAGCTTTCTTT. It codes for CVRSLAQRSSPEAFF.

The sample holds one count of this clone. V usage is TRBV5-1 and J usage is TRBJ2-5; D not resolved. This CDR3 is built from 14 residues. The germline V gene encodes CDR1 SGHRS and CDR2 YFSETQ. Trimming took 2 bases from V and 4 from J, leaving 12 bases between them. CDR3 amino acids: CASSFWAGRETQYF. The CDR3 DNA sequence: TGCGCCAGCAGCTTTTGGGCAGGACGAGAGACCCAGTACTTC.